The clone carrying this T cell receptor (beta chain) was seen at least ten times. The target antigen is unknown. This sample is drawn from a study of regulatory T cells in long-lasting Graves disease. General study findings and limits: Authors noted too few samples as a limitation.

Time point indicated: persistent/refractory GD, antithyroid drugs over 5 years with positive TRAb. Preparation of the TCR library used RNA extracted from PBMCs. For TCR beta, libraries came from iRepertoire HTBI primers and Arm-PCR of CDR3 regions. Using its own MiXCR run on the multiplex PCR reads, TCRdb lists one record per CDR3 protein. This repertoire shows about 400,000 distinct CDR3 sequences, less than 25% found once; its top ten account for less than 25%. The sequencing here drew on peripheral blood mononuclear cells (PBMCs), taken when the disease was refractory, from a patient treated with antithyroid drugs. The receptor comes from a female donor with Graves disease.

The chain's CDR3 is CASSESVVETQYF. CDR3 nucleotides: TGCGCCAGCAGTGAGTCGGTGGTTGAGACCCAGTACTTC. This rearrangement joins TRBV10-1 to TRBJ2-5; no firm D call. Germline lookup yields CDR1 WNHNN and CDR2 SYGVQD (reference sequence). V gave up 0 bases and J gave up 5 bases, with 7 bases separating them. The CDR3 has 13 amino acids.